This paragraph covers one T cell receptor beta chain sequence. This entry is derived from a study of blood T cell repertoires in COVID-19. Study context: Specimens from acute and convalescent COVID-19 originated in the United States, Italy and Spain. Nucleic acid was either cDNA or gDNA, and it came from T cells, B-cell-depleted T cells, or PBMCs.

Sequencing used immunoSEQ multiplex PCR; TCRdb keeps in-frame clones, though not all of them. Of some 60,000 clones detected, around nine tenths appear once; the ten largest clones hold roughly 6.2%. The V end lost 0 bases, the J end lost 0 bases, and 14 bases lay between the germline ends. This CDR3 comprises 17 residues. Germline V gene data show CDR1 as MNHEY and CDR2 as SVGEGT. The chain joins TRBV6-2 or TRBV6-3 to TRBJ1-1, with D possibly TRBD1 on 6 matching bases. This TCR was sampled from a human donor in a cohort sampled during active COVID-19. Sequencing used peripheral blood. The CDR3 spells CASSYSLGQPMNTEAFF. CDR3 nucleotides: TGTGCCAGCAGTTACTCGCTTGGACAGCCCATGAACACTGAAGCTTTCTTT.